This T cell receptor (beta chain) was profiled in a study of blood T cells in healthy people across ages. This clonotype came up a few times. The CDR3 consists of 13 residues. The germline CDR1 and CDR2 sequences are DFQATT and SNEGSKA (reference sequence). V gave up 5 bases and J gave up 2 bases, with 9 bases separating them. With a J-beta primer mix and a sample-barcoded 5' primer, a second PCR ran roughly 6 to 12 cycles. From the 5' RACE reads, TCRdb called clonotypes with MiXCR, one entry per CDR3 protein. This sample carries 550,000 to 600,000 distinct CDR3 sequences, about 26% of them seen once, and the ten largest clones take 15% to 20%.

The receptor was isolated from a woman between 65 and 79 years old in good health. What was sequenced was blood. This chain links TRBV20-1 with TRBJ1-4; unclear D gene. The CDR3 DNA reads TGCAGTGCTCCGTCGTATACTAATGAAAAACTGTTTTTT. Residues: CSAPSYTNEKLFF.